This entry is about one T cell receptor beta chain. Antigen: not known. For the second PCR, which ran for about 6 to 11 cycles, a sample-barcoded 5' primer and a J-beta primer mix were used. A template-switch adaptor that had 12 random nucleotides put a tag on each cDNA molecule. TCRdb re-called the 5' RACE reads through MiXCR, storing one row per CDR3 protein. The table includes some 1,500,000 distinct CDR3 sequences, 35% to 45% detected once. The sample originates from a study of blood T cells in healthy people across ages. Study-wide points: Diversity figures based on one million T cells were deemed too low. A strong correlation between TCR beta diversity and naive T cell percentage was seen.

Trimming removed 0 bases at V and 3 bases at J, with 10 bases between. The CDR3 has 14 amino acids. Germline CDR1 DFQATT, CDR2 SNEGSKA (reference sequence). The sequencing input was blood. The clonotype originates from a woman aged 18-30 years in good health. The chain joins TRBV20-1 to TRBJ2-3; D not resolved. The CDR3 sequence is CSARDLFGTDTQYF. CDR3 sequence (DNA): TGCAGTGCTAGAGATCTATTTGGTACAGATACGCAGTATTTT.